These T cell receptor beta chains were read from a single sample in a study of blood T cell repertoires in COVID-19. Sequencing used immunoSEQ multiplex PCR; TCRdb keeps in-frame clones, though not all of them. Of about 200,000 clones listed, roughly 78% are singletons. The sequenced sample consisted of peripheral blood. Receptors were obtained from a middle-aged woman with acute or convalescent COVID-19. The CDR3 runs from the conserved cysteine through the conserved F or W. Each record gives: clone size, D gene, V gene, J gene, CDR3 length, CDR3 DNA, CDR3 protein. The D gene is left open where the match is weak. Expanded clones are given a class, and other clones once, few, many or no size at all.

>.|.|TRBV5-1|TRBJ1-1|11
TGCGCCAGCAGCTTGACGGGTGAAGCTTTCTTT
CASSLTGEAFF
>.|.|TRBV11-2|TRBJ2-7|13
TGTGCCAGCAGCATAGGACAGTCGTACGAGCAGTACTTC
CASSIGQSYEQYF
>.|TRBD1|TRBV12-5|TRBJ1-1|15
TGTGCTAGTGTCGGGACGGACAGGGCTGGGTCTGAAGCTTTCTTT
CASVGTDRAGSEAFF
>.|.|TRBV10-1|TRBJ2-7|15
TGCGCCAGCAGTCAAACGGACAGCCTCTCCTACGAGCAGTACTTC
CASSQTDSLSYEQYF
>.|TRBD2|TRBV29-1|TRBJ2-1|14
TGCAGCGCACCGGGACTAGCTAACTACAATGAGCAGTTCTTC
CSAPGLANYNEQFF
>few|.|TRBV25-1|TRBJ1-2|13
TGTGCCAGCAAACGGGAATCGGGATATGGCTACACCTTC
CASKRESGYGYTF
>few|TRBD1|TRBV9|TRBJ2-3|18
TGTGCCAGCAGCGTAGCTACTGTGGACAGGGGATACACAGATACGCAGTATTTT
CASSVATVDRGYTDTQYF
>.|.|TRBV18|TRBJ1-1|12
TGTGCCAGCTCACCATCCGTCTATGAAGCTTTCTTT
CASSPSVYEAFF
>few|TRBD2|TRBV3-1/TRBV3-2|TRBJ2-7|15
TGTGCCAGCAGCCCGCTAGCGGGACGCTCCTACGAGCAGTACTTC
CASSPLAGRSYEQYF
>.|TRBD2|TRBV15|TRBJ2-2|16
TGTGCCACCAGCAGGCTAACTAGCGGGAACACCGGGGAGCTGTTTTTT
CATSRLTSGNTGELFF
>.|TRBD2|TRBV7-9|TRBJ2-7|17
TGTGCCAGCAGCTTAGCGCCGTTCTCGCGGGAGACCTACGAGCAGTACTTC
CASSLAPFSRETYEQYF
>.|.|TRBV5-6|TRBJ1-1|15
TGTGCCAGCAGCTTTTTAAGGGAGAGCTACACTGAAGCTTTCTTT
CASSFLRESYTEAFF
>.|TRBD2|TRBV6-6|TRBJ2-2|16
TGTGCCAGCAGTTACGGTCTAGCGGAGAACACCGGGGAGCTGTTTTTT
CASSYGLAENTGELFF
>.|.|TRBV4-2|TRBJ1-5|15
TGTGCCAGCACCCGAGGTCTTGGTAGCAATCAGCCCCAGCATTTT
CASTRGLGSNQPQHF
>.|TRBD1|TRBV25-1|TRBJ1-2|13
TGTGCCAGCAGACCCCAGGGGGACTATGGCTACACCTTC
CASRPQGDYGYTF
>.|TRBD2|TRBV20-1|TRBJ2-1|18
TGCAGTGCAAGTAGGGGACTAGCGGGGGGGCCGAAATACAATGAGCAGTTCTTC
CSASRGLAGGPKYNEQFF
>.|TRBD1|TRBV6-5|TRBJ1-2|16
TGTGCCAGCAGTTACGCGAACCGGGACAGGGCCGTCGGCTACACCTTC
CASSYANRDRAVGYTF
>.|.|TRBV14|TRBJ2-7|12
TGTGCCAGCAGCCAAGTCGGGTACGAGCAGTACTTC
CASSQVGYEQYF
>.|TRBD1|TRBV14|TRBJ2-2|16
TGTGCCAGCAGCCGAAGGGGGCTGAGGGACACCGGGGAGCTGTTTTTT
CASSRRGLRDTGELFF
>.|TRBD1|TRBV23-1|TRBJ2-7|16
TGCGCCAGCGAACGTGCCCCTGACAGGGGGACCTACGAGCAGTACTTC
CASERAPDRGTYEQYF
>.|TRBD1|TRBV5-1|TRBJ1-2|14
TGCGCCAGCAGCCCGACAGGGTTAAACTATGGCTACACCTTC
CASSPTGLNYGYTF
>.|TRBD2|TRBV10-3|TRBJ2-3|14
TGTGCCGTGTCTAGCGGGGGGGCCGCAGATACGCAGTATTTT
CAVSSGGAADTQYF
>.|.|TRBV12-5|TRBJ1-1|14
TGTGCTAGTGGTTTGGTACGGGGGAACACTGAAGCTTTCTTT
CASGLVRGNTEAFF
>.|TRBD2|TRBV3-1/TRBV3-2|TRBJ2-4|18
TGTGCCAGCAGCCAAGATAAATTATCGGGGGGTTACAAAAACATTCAGTACTTC
CASSQDKLSGGYKNIQYF